The T cell receptor beta chain described here comes from a study of T cell responses to AZD1222 COVID-19 vaccine. Whole-study findings and limits: Just six people given AZD1222 tested seropositive at baseline. There were vaccine-associated CD4 TCRs across spike, dominant at 160-218 and 743-854. Unmutated variant regions are reportedly the target of nearly half of TCRs that are spike-specific. Mostly white British, mostly female donors; authors suggested clonal diversity may be underestimated.

On this clone itself: Antigen: not known.

The method was immunoSEQ multiplex PCR; TCRdb's version includes in-frame clones alone and lacks a portion of them. Of around 200,000 clones listed, 70% to 90% are singletons. The CDR3 consists of 15 residues. The germline V gene encodes CDR1 LNHDA and CDR2 SQIVND (reference sequence). Losses at the gene ends were 6 bases for V and 9 bases for J; bases not matched to a gene: 11. The rearrangement links TRBV19 to TRBJ2-1; 10 bases line up with TRBD2. Sequenced here: peripheral blood, sampled 28 days after the second AZD1222 dose. The sequence derives from an adult who received the AZD1222 COVID-19 vaccine. The CDR3: CASSPRASGSSEQFF. CDR3 bases: TGTGCCAGTAGCCCCCGGGCTAGCGGGAGTAGTGAGCAGTTCTTC.